This T cell receptor (beta chain) was sequenced in a study of OX40 agonist ivuxolimab in advanced cancers. Overall study findings and caveats: Also showing low normalized T-cell clonal expansion were some of the nonresponders.

This table comes from immunoSEQ multiplex PCR, and its TCRdb copy is limited to in-frame clones, with some not included. Of over 55,000 clones detected, roughly 90% appear once; the ten largest clones hold over 8.5%. Comment on this clone: Its antigen remains unidentified.

Unmatched junction bases numbered 11, after V lost 4 bases and J lost 3 bases. This CDR3 contains 16 residues. Germline values: CDR1 LNHDA, CDR2 SQIVND (reference sequence). Peripheral blood came from all dose cohorts at three timepoints. The source is an adult with an advanced solid tumor such as melanoma, head and neck, liver or kidney cancer. Sequences were derived from CD4+ or CD8+ T cells sorted from blood, sampled in a trial of the OX40 agonist ivuxolimab. This sequence joins TRBV19 and TRBJ1-1; 7 positions agree with TRBD1. In DNA, the CDR3 is TGTGCCAGTAGTACTGCCAAAGGGGGCCACTACACTGAAGCTTTCTTT. Its translation: CASSTAKGGHYTEAFF.